A single sample gave rise to the 27 T cell receptor beta chains below, sequenced in a study of cytomegalovirus exposure and HLA in healthy donors. In the PCR, 60 Vbeta and 13 Jbeta primers were used. The data were produced by immunoSEQ multiplex PCR, yet TCRdb's version contains in-frame clones alone and is incomplete. This sample has roughly 150,000 clones, with around 68% found just once. The sample was PBMCs. The receptors originated from a man between 25 and 39 years old in good health and CMV-seropositive.

J is TRBJ2-2 and V is TRBV4-2; 10 bases are shared with TRBD2. The CDR3 spans 19 residues. CDR1 and CDR2 (germline): LGHNA, YNFKEQ. Unmatched junction bases numbered 11, after V lost 0 bases and J lost 4 bases. This CDR3 reads CASSQDNRLAGVFTGELFF. Here the CDR3 DNA reads TGTGCCAGCAGCCAAGATAACAGGCTAGCGGGAGTTTTCACCGGGGAGCTGTTTTTT.

The CDR3 loop reads CASSVAVLDSPLHF. The CDR3 region has the DNA TGTGCCAGCAGCGTAGCGGTCTTGGATTCACCCCTCCACTTT. This chain links TRBV9 with TRBJ1-6; D is uncertain. This CDR3 region has 14 residues. Germline lookup yields CDR1 SGDLS and CDR2 YYNGEE. Trimming stripped 0 bases from V and 8 bases from J, with 9 bases between. Using reference TRBV9 and TRBJ1-6 for the parts outside the CDR3, the full variable domain is DSGVTQTPKHLITATGQRVTLRCSPRSGDLSVYWYQQSLDQGLQFLIQYYNGEERAKGNILERFSAQQFPDLHSELNLSSLELGDSALYFCASSVAVLDSPLHFGNGTRLTVT.

The chain combines TRBV28 with TRBJ2-3; 11 bases map to TRBD2. Germline CDR1 is MDHEN and CDR2 is SYDVKM. The CDR3 consists of 15 residues. V lost 6 bases and J lost 6; bases outside the gene matches: 8. CDR3: CASRQLAGESDTQYF. The CDR3 nucleotides are TGTGCCAGCAGACAACTAGCGGGAGAATCCGATACGCAGTATTTT.

The chain employs TRBV30 and TRBJ2-2, with 9 bases identical to TRBD2. The CDR3 has 15 residues. Germline CDR1 reads GTSNPN; CDR2 reads SVGIG (reference sequence). With V trimmed by 0 bases and J by 6 bases, 5 bases remained unmatched. The CDR3, as DNA: TGTGCCTGGAGTGTAATTCTAGCGGGATCCGGGGAGCTGTTTTTT. Translating it yields CAWSVILAGSGELFF.

This clone has ten or more counts. V and J are TRBV2 and TRBJ1-2; D is ambiguous. V was clipped by 6 bases and J by 5 bases, with 10 bases between them. This CDR3 contains 12 residues. CDR1 SNHLY and CDR2 FYNNEI come from the germline V gene. The CDR3 DNA is TGTGCCAGCAGCCCTGTTCAGTATGGCTACACCTTC. It is translated as CASSPVQYGYTF.

The chain uses TRBV6-4 and TRBJ2-1; 13 bases map to TRBD2. The J segment lost 7 bases and the V segment lost 3 bases, leaving 6 bases of the junction unmatched. Germline values: CDR1 MRHNA, CDR2 SNTAGT. CDR3 length: 16 amino acids. The CDR3 protein is CASSEELAGGPNEQFF. The CDR3 DNA follows: TGTGCCAGCAGTGAGGAACTAGCGGGAGGGCCAAATGAGCAGTTCTTC.

The chain couples TRBV19 to TRBJ1-1, with D tentatively TRBD1 (6 bases). V was cut by 5 bases and J by 5 bases, with 12 bases left in between. The CDR3 totals 13 residues. The germline CDR1 and CDR2 sequences are LNHDA and SQIVND (reference sequence). This CDR3 is CASSLLQGTEAFF. The CDR3 nucleotides read TGTGCCAGTAGTTTATTACAGGGTACTGAAGCTTTCTTT.

This clone was seen just once. J is TRBJ2-5 and V is TRBV5-1; 7 bases map to TRBD2. Germline lookup yields CDR1 SGHRS and CDR2 YFSETQ. The CDR3 runs to 16 residues. V gave up 0 bases and J gave up 5 bases; unmatched junction bases: 10. The CDR3 loop is CASSLDPLLGGETQYF. DNA for the CDR3: TGCGCCAGCAGCTTGGACCCCCTTTTGGGGGGGGAGACCCAGTACTTC.

The chain combines TRBV5-1 with TRBJ2-7; tentatively, D is TRBD1 (6 bases). The CDR3 covers 16 residues. V shed 4 bases and J shed 1 base, with 18 bases lying between them. Germline V gene data show CDR1 as SGHRS and CDR2 as YFSETQ. CDR3 coding DNA: TGCGCCAGCAGCCCCGAGGGGGACGTCTCTTCCTACGAGCAGTACTTC. Translation: CASSPEGDVSSYEQYF.

The rearrangement uses TRBV5-1 and TRBJ2-7, with TRBD1 identical over 7 bases. This CDR3 has 13 residues. J gave up 2 bases and V 5 bases, and 4 bases lay outside the gene matches. From germline, CDR1 is SGHRS and CDR2 YFSETQ. The CDR3 sequence is CASRQGQTYEQYF. The CDR3 DNA follows: TGCGCCAGCAGACAGGGACAGACCTACGAGCAGTACTTC.

This chain connects TRBV7-3 to TRBJ2-1; 14 positions agree with TRBD2. V was pared by 3 bases and J by 6 bases, with 7 bases of the junction left unmatched. This CDR3 comprises 17 residues. Germline V lookup: CDR1 SGHTA, CDR2 FQGTGA. CDR3 in amino acids: CASSFRLAGGGSNEQFF. Written as DNA, the CDR3 is TGTGCCAGCAGCTTCAGACTAGCGGGAGGGGGGAGCAATGAGCAGTTCTTC.

This chain connects TRBV7-2 to TRBJ2-7; 8 nucleotides align to TRBD2. The junction had 11 bases not matched to a gene; V was cut back by 4 bases and J by 0 bases. CDR1 is SGHTA, CDR2 FQGNSA, per germline. The CDR3 spans 17 residues. CDR3: CASSSAFGSGISYEQYF. CDR3 sequence (DNA): TGTGCCAGCAGCTCTGCCTTTGGTAGCGGGATCTCCTACGAGCAGTACTTC.

The chain recombines TRBV7-9 with TRBJ1-1, with 10 bases identical to TRBD1. This CDR3 is built from 16 residues. CDR1 SEHNR and CDR2 FQNEAQ come from the germline V gene (reference sequence). Unmatched junction bases numbered 14, after V lost 5 bases and J lost 8 bases. In nucleotides, the CDR3 is TGTGCCAGCAGCATGGGACAGGGGACCTCCCTTACGGAAGCTTTCTTT. It is translated as CASSMGQGTSLTEAFF.

This chain joins TRBV6-5 and TRBJ1-1; TRBD1 matches at 9 bases. Trimming removed 5 bases from V and 5 bases from J; junction bases left unmatched: 6. CDR3 size: 14 residues. Germline CDR1 is MNHEY and CDR2 is SVGAGI. CDR3 protein: CASSTRTGETEAFF. Written as DNA, the CDR3 is TGTGCCAGCAGTACAAGGACAGGGGAGACTGAAGCTTTCTTT.

The chain recombines TRBV11-3 with TRBJ2-5; D is perhaps TRBD1 (6 bases). The CDR3 runs to 11 residues. Germline CDR1 is SGHNT and CDR2 is YENEEA. With 5 bases removed from V and 8 bases from J, the gap between germline ends came to 9 bases. DNA of the CDR3: TGTGCCAGCAGCAGACAGGTCACCCAGTACTTC. This translates into CASSRQVTQYF.

This chain joins TRBV7-2 and TRBJ1-5, with 10 bases matching TRBD1. Looked up from germline, CDR1 is SGHTA and CDR2 is FQGNSA. Germline trimming cut 6 bases from V and 5 bases from J; bases unmatched to any gene: 4. CDR3 length equals 14 residues. CDR3 in amino acids: CASSRGQGDQPQHF. The DNA for the CDR3 is TGTGCCAGCAGTCGCGGACAGGGGGATCAGCCCCAGCATTTT.

The chain links TRBV25-1 to TRBJ2-5, with 8 bases fitting TRBD1. The germline V gene encodes CDR1 MGHDK and CDR2 SYGVNS. The CDR3 extends over 15 amino acids. V lost 2 bases and J lost 5; bases outside the gene matches: 7. The CDR3 nucleotides are TGTGCCAGCAGTGAAGGGACAGGTCCCCACGAGACCCAGTACTTC. Amino acids: CASSEGTGPHETQYF.

This clone has a single count. This chain joins TRBV11-3 and TRBJ2-3; 8 bases fit TRBD1. This CDR3 region has 15 residues. V was clipped by 1 base and J by 6 bases; unmatched bases: 6. Looked up from germline, CDR1 is SGHNT and CDR2 is YENEEA. Here the CDR3 reads CASSLGTGSRDTQYF. CDR3 DNA: TGTGCCAGCAGCTTAGGGACAGGGAGTCGGGATACGCAGTATTTT.

The rearrangement uses TRBV28 and TRBJ1-2, with D possibly being TRBD1 (6 bases). With 5 bases removed from V and 4 bases from J, the gap between germline ends came to 14 bases. The V gene's germline CDR1 is MDHEN and CDR2 SYDVKM. The CDR3 has 14 amino acids. The CDR3 is CASSRGGALYGYTF. CDR3 coding DNA: TGTGCCAGCAGTAGAGGGGGGGCACTCTATGGCTACACCTTC.

CDR3 sequence (DNA): TGCGCCAGCAGGGGGACAGGGGGCGGCGAGACCCAGTACTTC. This codes for CASRGTGGGETQYF. The V gene is TRBV10-2, the J gene TRBJ2-5; 12 positions match TRBD1. This CDR3 has 14 residues. Germline V lookup: CDR1 WSHSY, CDR2 SAAADI. V lost 6 bases to trimming and J lost 5 bases; unmatched junction nucleotides: 4.

The rearrangement joins TRBV28 to TRBJ1-1; a weak D match, TRBD1 (5 bases). Germline CDR1 and CDR2: MDHEN and SYDVKM. The CDR3 extends over 11 amino acids. Trimming took 7 bases from V and 6 from J, leaving 9 bases between them. The CDR3 is CASNFRAEAFF. The CDR3 DNA reads as TGTGCCAGCAACTTCAGGGCTGAAGCTTTCTTT. Variable domain in full (rest from reference TRBV28 and TRBJ1-1): DVKVTQSSRYLVKRTGEKVFLECVQDMDHENMFWYRQDPGLGLRLIYFSYDVKMKEKGDIPEGYSVSREKKERFSLILESASTNQTSMYLCASNFRAEAFFGQGTRLTVV.

This chain joins TRBV28 and TRBJ2-5; TRBD1 matches at 7 bases. With V trimmed by 7 bases and J by 2 bases, 7 bases remained unmatched. The CDR3 length is 14 residues. Germline loops: CDR1 MDHEN, CDR2 SYDVKM. The CDR3 spells CASTQTGYQETQYF. CDR3 nucleotides: TGTGCCAGCACCCAGACAGGGTATCAAGAGACCCAGTACTTC.

V and J are TRBV6-4 and TRBJ2-6; D is perhaps TRBD1 (6 bases). V gave up 6 bases and J gave up 0 bases, with 12 bases separating them. The CDR3 is 16 amino acids. The germline gives CDR1 MRHNA, CDR2 SNTAGT. The CDR3 bases are TGTGCCAGCAGCCACACAGGGACCTCTGGGGCCAACGTCCTGACTTTC. Its translation is CASSHTGTSGANVLTF.

The CDR3 DNA sequence: TGTGCCAGCAGCGTAGGTCGAGCGGGAATCACAGATACGCAGTATTTT. Its translation is CASSVGRAGITDTQYF. The chain has TRBV9 and TRBJ2-3; 7 bases are shared with TRBD2. The V segment lost 0 bases and the J segment 2 bases; nucleotides outside the gene matches: 6. There are 16 residues in the CDR3. In germline, CDR1 is SGDLS, CDR2 YYNGEE.

This clone appeared a single time. The rearrangement joins TRBV28 to TRBJ2-7; TRBD1 is a possible D gene (7 bases). V was cut by 6 bases and J by 3 bases, with 18 bases left in between. The CDR3 loop spans 15 amino acids. Germline CDR1 reads MDHEN; CDR2 reads SYDVKM. The DNA of the CDR3 is TGTGCCAGCAGCTCCGGAGGGGGCCGTCTCTACGAGCAGTACTTC. Amino acid sequence: CASSSGGGRLYEQYF.

This clone has only a few counts. The genes are TRBV11-3 and TRBJ1-1, with D maybe TRBD1 (6 bases). V lost 8 bases, J lost 3 bases, and 22 bases lay in between. The germline V gene has CDR1 SGHNT and CDR2 YENEEA. This CDR3 is 16 amino acids long. Here the CDR3 reads CASALGGAIEDTEAFF. The CDR3 region has the DNA TGTGCCAGCGCCCTAGGGGGGGCAATTGAGGACACTGAAGCTTTCTTT. The full variable domain, with the rest looked up from reference TRBV11-3 and TRBJ1-1, is EAGVVQSPRYKIIEKKQPVAFWCNPISGHNTLYWYLQNLGQGPELLIRYENEEAVDDSQLPKDRFSAERLKGVDSTLKIQPAELGDSAVYLCASALGGAIEDTEAFFGQGTRLTVV.

V and J are TRBV7-9 and TRBJ2-2; 12 bases match TRBD2. V was clipped by 2 bases and J by 5 bases; unmatched bases: 0. There are 15 residues in the CDR3. The germline CDR1 and CDR2 sequences are SEHNR and FQNEAQ (reference sequence). CDR3 bases: TGTGCCAGCAGCTTAACTAGCGGGAGGACCGGGGAGCTGTTTTTT. Amino acid sequence: CASSLTSGRTGELFF.